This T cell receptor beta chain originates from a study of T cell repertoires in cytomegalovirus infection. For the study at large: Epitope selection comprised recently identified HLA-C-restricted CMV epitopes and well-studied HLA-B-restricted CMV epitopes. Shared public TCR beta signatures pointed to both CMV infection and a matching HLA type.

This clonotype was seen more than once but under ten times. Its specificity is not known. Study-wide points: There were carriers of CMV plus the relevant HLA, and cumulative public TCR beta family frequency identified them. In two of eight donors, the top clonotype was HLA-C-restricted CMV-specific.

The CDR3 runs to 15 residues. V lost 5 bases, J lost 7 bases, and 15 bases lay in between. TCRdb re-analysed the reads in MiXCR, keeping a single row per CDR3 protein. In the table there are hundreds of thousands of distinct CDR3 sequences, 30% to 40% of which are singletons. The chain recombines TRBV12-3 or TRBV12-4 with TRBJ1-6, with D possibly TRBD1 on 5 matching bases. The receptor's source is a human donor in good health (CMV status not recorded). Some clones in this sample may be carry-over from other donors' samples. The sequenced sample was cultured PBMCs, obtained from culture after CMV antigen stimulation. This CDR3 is CASSTRGTENSPLHF. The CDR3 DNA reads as TGTGCCAGCAGTACACGAGGGACGGAGAATTCACCCCTCCACTTT.